One and the same sample provided the 13 T cell receptor beta chains below, sequenced in a study of early T cells in non-severe SARS-CoV-2 infection. TCRdb fed the 5' RACE reads into MiXCR, producing one record per CDR3 protein. The table lists tens of thousands of distinct CDR3 sequences, 13% to 15% of them singletons, with under 8% in the top ten. The sample taken for sequencing was whole blood. The receptors here all came from an adult who was a healthcare worker with PCR-confirmed SARS-CoV-2 infection or an uninfected control (not recorded which).

This clonotype was seen more than once but under ten times. V is TRBV29-1 and J is TRBJ2-1, with 8 nucleotides matching TRBD2. With V trimmed by 3 bases and J by 10 bases, 8 bases remained unmatched. From germline, CDR1 is SQVTM and CDR2 ANQGSEA. The CDR3 has 13 amino acids. The CDR3 bases are TGCAGCGTTGAGGGACTAGAGACAAACGAGCAGTTCTTC. It translates to CSVEGLETNEQFF.

This clonotype was counted only a few times. The chain has TRBV20-1 and TRBJ2-3; weak D call: TRBD1 (5 bases). This CDR3 comprises 14 residues. In germline, CDR1 is DFQATT, CDR2 SNEGSKA (reference sequence). Trimming took off 1 base at V and 0 bases at J, with 8 bases between the two ends. The CDR3 loop is CSARGQTSTDTQYF. CDR3 bases: TGCAGTGCTAGAGGACAGACGAGCACAGATACGCAGTATTTT.

This clonotype was detected only a few times. The rearrangement joins TRBV11-2 to TRBJ2-7; D gene uncertain. V shed 4 bases and J shed 0 bases, with 10 bases lying between them. The CDR3 is 14 amino acids. Germline loops: CDR1 SGHAT, CDR2 FQNNGV. The CDR3 sequence: CASSSGRNSYEQYF. The CDR3 bases are TGTGCCAGCAGCTCCGGACGGAACTCCTACGAGCAGTACTTC.

This clonotype was recorded at least ten times. V gene TRBV4-1 combines with J gene TRBJ2-4, with D unresolved. CDR3 length: 17 residues. Germline CDR1 and CDR2: MGHRA and YSYEKL. The V end was cut by 1 base, the J end by 1 base, with 14 bases between. In DNA, the CDR3 is TGCGCCAGCAGCCAAGTCGGCCAGGCGGACGCCAAAAACATTCAGTACTTC. This codes for CASSQVGQADAKNIQYF.

This clonotype was recorded at least ten times. This rearrangement joins TRBV6-4 to TRBJ1-2, with 9 bases identical to TRBD1. J lost 4 bases, V lost 4 bases, and 7 bases had no gene match. In germline, CDR1 is MRHNA, CDR2 SNTAGT. The CDR3 extends over 15 amino acids. CDR3: CASSVGTGFGYGYTF. Written as DNA, the CDR3 is TGTGCCAGCAGTGTCGGGACAGGGTTCGGCTATGGCTACACCTTC.

This clonotype was seen at least ten times. V and J are TRBV11-2 and TRBJ1-3, with unresolved D. Per germline, CDR1 SGHAT and CDR2 FQNNGV. The CDR3 runs 16 residues. Trimming cost V 1 base and J 1 base, with 11 bases left between them. CDR3 in DNA: TGTGCCAGCAGCTTAGTTGGGGTCACATCTGGAAACACCATATATTTT. Translating gives CASSLVGVTSGNTIYF.

There are a few counts of this clonotype. This rearrangement joins TRBV7-2 to TRBJ2-3, with D perhaps matching TRBD1 or TRBD2 (6 bases each). Germline loops: CDR1 SGHTA, CDR2 FQGNSA. The CDR3 runs 15 residues. Trimming left V 5 bases short and J 7 bases short, with 19 bases between. The chain's CDR3 is CASSNAGTISHTQYF. CDR3 in DNA: TGTGCCAGCAGCAACGCGGGGACAATCTCTCATACGCAGTATTTT.

This clonotype has just a few counts. Relative to the germline gene, one junction end is altered; a read error may explain this. This chain joins TRBV7-7 and TRBJ2-3; weak D call: TRBD1 (6 bases). The CDR3 has 14 amino acids. Germline CDR1 reads SSHAT; CDR2 reads FNYEAQ (reference sequence). The CDR3 sequence: CASSYGQQGDTQYF. Written as DNA, the CDR3 is TGTGCTAGCAGCTACGGACAGCAGGGAGATACGCAGTATTTT.

The table lists this clonotype with a few counts. The gene calls are TRBV5-1 and TRBJ1-2; D not certain. Germline V gives CDR1 SGHRS, CDR2 YFSETQ. This CDR3 spans 12 amino acids. Deletions cut 1 base from V and 8 bases from J, with 9 bases between. The CDR3 DNA sequence: TGCGCCAGCAGCTTGTACGGGGAAGGCTACACCTTC. Encoded protein: CASSLYGEGYTF.

This clonotype has more than one count but fewer than ten. The V and J genes are TRBV11-2 and TRBJ2-3; 9 nucleotides line up with TRBD2. Germline CDR1 SGHAT, CDR2 FQNNGV. V gave up 6 bases and J gave up 0 bases; unmatched junction bases: 4. This CDR3 has 15 amino acids. In DNA, the CDR3 is TGTGCCAGCAGACTTAGCGGGGGTAGCACAGATACGCAGTATTTT. It translates to CASRLSGGSTDTQYF.

This clonotype was counted only a few times. The chain uses TRBV14 and TRBJ2-1; 10 bases are shared with TRBD2. The CDR3 length is 16 residues. Unmatched junction bases numbered 10, after V lost 4 bases and J lost 7 bases. Germline V lookup: CDR1 SGHDN, CDR2 FVKESK. The CDR3 spells CASSLSGGAVSNEQFF. CDR3 coding DNA: TGTGCCAGCAGCCTAAGCGGGGGGGCCGTTAGTAATGAGCAGTTCTTC.

This clonotype has ten or more counts. The CDR3 DNA is TGTGCCAGCAGTGAAGAGGGCCGATATTCACCCCTCCACTTT. Translation gives CASSEEGRYSPLHF. The chain is built from TRBV2 and TRBJ1-6; D uncertain. V lost 1 base to trimming and J lost 8 bases, with 9 bases between them. The CDR3 is 14 amino acids. CDR1 is SNHLY and CDR2 is FYNNEI in the germline V gene. The full variable domain, in which reference TRBV2 and TRBJ1-6 provide the parts outside the CDR3, is EPEVTQTPSHQVTQMGQEVILRCVPISNHLYFYWYRQILGQKVEFLVSFYNNEISEKSEIFDDQFSVERPDGSNFTLKIRSTKLEDSAMYFCASSEEGRYSPLHFGNGTRLTVT.

In its sample, this clonotype was seen many times. The J gene is TRBJ1-5, the V gene TRBV2, with D perhaps TRBD1 (5 bases). This CDR3 has 14 amino acids. From germline, CDR1 is SNHLY and CDR2 FYNNEI. The ends were cut back, 7 bases at V and 0 bases at J, with 10 bases in the middle. The CDR3 protein is CASKDSYSNQPQHF. The DNA for the CDR3 is TGTGCCAGCAAAGACAGCTATAGCAATCAGCCCCAGCATTTT.